The 11 T cell receptor beta chains reported below all come from one sample, sequenced in a study of vaccination and CD4 T cells after COVID-19. As to treatment: roughly nine-day PBMC culture with coronavirus spike peptide pools or control peptides (ViraFEST assay). Sequence data for DNA of cultured CD4+ T cells were generated by the Oncomine TCR Beta short-read assay. TCRdb called the PCR reads again in MiXCR, with one record for every CDR3 protein. This table has 15,000 to 20,000 distinct CDR3 sequences, more than 55% appearing once. The antigens these receptors bind are not known. Sequencing input: CD4+ T cells from blood, cultured in vitro. These receptors came from a human donor who had recovered from COVID-19.

The genes are TRBV28 and TRBJ2-7; 8 bases align to TRBD1. V was pared by 2 bases and J by 2 bases, with 2 bases of the junction left unmatched. Per germline, CDR1 MDHEN and CDR2 SYDVKM. The CDR3 covers 14 residues. The CDR3 spells CASSLRTGPYEQYF. DNA for the CDR3: TGTGCCAGCAGTTTACGGACAGGGCCCTACGAGCAGTACTTC.

Details on this clonotype: The junction departs from germline at one end; a sequencing error may be responsible. This chain links TRBV6-1 with TRBJ2-7; 9 bases align to TRBD1. Germline V gene data show CDR1 as MNHNS and CDR2 as SASEGT. This CDR3 contains 13 residues. CDR3: CASSPGQGYKQYF. Here the CDR3 DNA reads TGTGCCAGCAGTCCGGGACAGGGCTACAAGCAGTACTTC.

The rearrangement joins TRBV10-3 to TRBJ1-6, with TRBD1 identical over 10 bases. This CDR3 contains 16 residues. Trimming at V came to 3 bases and at J to 7 bases, leaving 6 bases not matched to a gene. The germline CDR1 and CDR2 sequences are ENHRY and SYGVKD. The DNA for the CDR3 is TGTGCCATCAGTGACTCGTCGGGACAGGGGAATTCACCCCTCCACTTT. It translates to CAISDSSGQGNSPLHF.

This clonotype occurred a few times. This sequence joins TRBV20-1 and TRBJ2-3; 8 bases match TRBD2. After removal of 6 bases from V and 1 base from J, the junction contained 9 bases not matched to a gene. CDR3 length: 15 residues. The germline V gene has CDR1 DFQATT and CDR2 SNEGSKA (reference sequence). CDR3 residues: CSAEHSGTRTDTQYF. In nucleotides, the CDR3 is TGCAGTGCCGAACATAGCGGGACCCGCACAGATACGCAGTATTTT.

This chain uses TRBV20-1 with TRBJ1-1; TRBD1 is a possible D gene (5 bases). Looked up from germline, CDR1 is DFQATT and CDR2 is SNEGSKA (reference sequence). V was cut by 6 bases and J by 4 bases, with 12 bases left in between. The CDR3 loop spans 12 amino acids. CDR3 sequence (DNA): TGCAGTGCAGGGTGGGGCCGCACTGAAGCTTTCTTT. Protein product: CSAGWGRTEAFF.

The chain links TRBV20-1 to TRBJ2-7; D perhaps matches TRBD2 (6 bases). The CDR3 spans 13 residues. CDR1 is DFQATT and CDR2 is SNEGSKA in the germline V gene (reference sequence). V gave up 4 bases and J gave up 0 bases, with 10 bases separating them. This CDR3 reads CSAKFSGSYEQYF. CDR3 DNA sequence: TGCAGTGCTAAATTTAGCGGCTCCTACGAGCAGTACTTC.

J is TRBJ2-7 and V is TRBV27, with D maybe TRBD2 (6 bases). The CDR3 extends over 15 amino acids. Germline V gene data show CDR1 as MNHEY and CDR2 as SMNVEV (reference sequence). With 4 bases removed from V and 7 bases from J, the gap between germline ends came to 20 bases. CDR3 amino acids: CASSSLAGVRREQYF. The CDR3 DNA sequence: TGTGCCAGCAGTTCACTAGCTGGAGTTCGACGGGAGCAGTACTTC.

The chain is built from TRBV28 and TRBJ1-5; D gene uncertain. The CDR3 runs 14 residues. The germline V and J ends were trimmed by 6 bases and 7 bases, with 16 bases remaining between them. Germline assignment: CDR1 MDHEN and CDR2 SYDVKM. CDR3: CASSPPPRYQPQHF. The CDR3 coding sequence is TGTGCCAGCAGCCCGCCCCCGAGGTACCAGCCCCAGCATTTT.

V is TRBV6-1 and J is TRBJ2-6, with a weak D call TRBD1 (5 bases). Per germline, CDR1 MNHNS and CDR2 SASEGT. This CDR3 is 15 amino acids long. The V gene lost 8 bases and the J gene lost 0 bases, with 11 bases spanning the gap. CDR3 region: CASGDSYSGANVLTF. Here the CDR3 DNA reads TGTGCCAGCGGAGACAGCTACTCTGGGGCCAACGTCCTGACTTTC.

The chain joins TRBV7-2 to TRBJ2-3, with no clear D. Germline V gene sequence: CDR1 SGHTA, CDR2 FQGNSA. Trimming took 0 bases from V and 1 from J, leaving 11 bases between them. This CDR3 spans 16 amino acids. The CDR3 reads CASSLAYNVGTDTQYF. CDR3 DNA sequence: TGTGCCAGCAGCTTAGCTTACAACGTAGGCACAGATACGCAGTATTTT.

The chain combines TRBV5-4 with TRBJ2-1, with TRBD2 matching over 8 bases. V was pared by 4 bases and J by 1 base, with 7 bases of the junction left unmatched. This CDR3 comprises 16 residues. CDR1 and CDR2 from the germline V gene are SGHNT and YYREEE (reference sequence). DNA of the CDR3: TGTGCCAGCAGCCCAGCGGGAGAGAGGTCCTACAATGAGCAGTTCTTC. Translation gives CASSPAGERSYNEQFF.